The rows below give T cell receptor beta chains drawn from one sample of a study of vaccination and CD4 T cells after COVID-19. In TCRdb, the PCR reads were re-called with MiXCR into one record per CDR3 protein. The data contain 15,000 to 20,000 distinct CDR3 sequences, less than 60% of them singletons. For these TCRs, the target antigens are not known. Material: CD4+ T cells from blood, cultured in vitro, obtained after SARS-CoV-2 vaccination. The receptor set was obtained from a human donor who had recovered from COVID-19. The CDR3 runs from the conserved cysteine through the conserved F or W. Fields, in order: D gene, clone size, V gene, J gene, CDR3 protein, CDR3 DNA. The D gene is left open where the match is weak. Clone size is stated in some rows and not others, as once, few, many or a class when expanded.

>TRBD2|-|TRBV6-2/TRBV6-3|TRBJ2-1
CASSYSTSGRAFAYNEQFF
TGTGCCAGCAGTTACTCGACAAGCGGGAGGGCCTTCGCGTACAATGAGCAGTTCTTC
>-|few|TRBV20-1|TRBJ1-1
CSAIVFRPMNTEAFF
TGCAGTGCTATCGTATTCAGACCGATGAACACTGAAGCTTTCTTT
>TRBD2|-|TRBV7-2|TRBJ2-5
CASILAGQTQETQYF
TGTGCCAGCATCCTAGCGGGGCAGACTCAAGAGACCCAGTACTTC
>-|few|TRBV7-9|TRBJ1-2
CASSSGTDTYGYTF
TGTGCCAGCAGCTCCGGGACCGATACCTATGGCTACACCTTC
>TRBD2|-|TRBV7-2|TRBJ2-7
CASSLLAGGEQYF
TGTGCCAGCAGCTTACTAGCGGGGGGCGAGCAGTACTTC
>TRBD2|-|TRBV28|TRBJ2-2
CASLTSGRALGGELFF
TGTGCCAGCCTCACTAGCGGGAGGGCTCTAGGCGGGGAGCTGTTTTTT
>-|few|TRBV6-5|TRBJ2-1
CASSYSIHEQFF
TGTGCCAGCAGTTACAGTATCCATGAGCAGTTCTTC
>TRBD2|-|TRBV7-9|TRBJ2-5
CTSSLVPSGKETQYF
TGTACCAGCAGCTTAGTGCCGAGCGGGAAAGAGACCCAGTACTTC
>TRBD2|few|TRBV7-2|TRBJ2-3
CASSLGLASDTQYF
TGTGCCAGCAGCCTAGGACTAGCATCCGATACGCAGTATTTT
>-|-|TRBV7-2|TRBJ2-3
CASTPTDTQYF
TGTGCCAGCACCCCCACAGATACGCAGTATTTT
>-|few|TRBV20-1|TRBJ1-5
CSAPAQANQPQHF
TGCAGTGCTCCCGCTCAGGCCAATCAGCCCCAGCATTTT